These T cell receptor beta chains were read from a single sample in a study of CD8 T cells in Susac syndrome. MiXCR, applied by TCRdb to the immunoSEQ multiplex PCR reads, yields one record per CDR3 protein. The data show roughly 190,000 distinct CDR3 sequences, 85% to 95% seen once. Material for sequencing was CD4+ T cells from PBMCs. These receptors were taken from a human donor in good health. The CDR3 runs from the conserved cysteine through the conserved F or W. D genes are given only for firm matches. The size of a clone is reported for some rows only, either as once, few or many, or as a class for expanded clones.

once	TRBJ1-1	TRBV4-3	-	TGCGCCAGCAGCCAAGAGAGCGACCTTGAAGCTTTCTTT	CASSQESDLEAFF
-	TRBJ1-5	TRBV20-1	-	TGCAGTGCTAGTGAGGCGGGTAATCAGCCCCAGCATTTT	CSASEAGNQPQHF
-	TRBJ2-5	TRBV2	TRBD2	TGTGCCAGCAGTGAGGGGATTGCGGGAGGGCCGGAGACCCAGTACTTC	CASSEGIAGGPETQYF
-	TRBJ2-7	TRBV30	-	TGTGCCTGGAGCCAAGGGGCAGGGATTTACGAGCAGTACTTC	CAWSQGAGIYEQYF
once	TRBJ2-3	TRBV7-2	-	TGTGCCAGCAGCTTAATGTTCGATACGCAGTATTTT	CASSLMFDTQYF
-	TRBJ1-4	TRBV28	TRBD1	TGTGCCAGCAGGCGGACAGGGAACGAAAAACTGTTTTTT	CASRRTGNEKLFF
-	TRBJ1-2	TRBV7-9	TRBD1	TGTGCCAGCAGCAGACAGGGGACGGGCGGCTACACCTTC	CASSRQGTGGYTF
-	TRBJ1-1	TRBV9	-	TGTGCCAGCAGCGTAGCAGTTGGAAACACTGAAGCTTTCTTT	CASSVAVGNTEAFF
once	TRBJ1-2	TRBV27	-	TGTGCCAGCAGTTCTACACGGGGGGCGGCTAACTATGGCTACACCTTC	CASSSTRGAANYGYTF
once	TRBJ1-5	TRBV6-2/TRBV6-3	-	TGTGCCAGCAGTTCCTGGGACGGTTTCAATCAGCCCCAGCATTTT	CASSSWDGFNQPQHF
-	TRBJ2-2	TRBV27	-	TGTGCCAGCAGTTTTTTAGACAGTATCGAGGCCGGGGAGCTGTTTTTT	CASSFLDSIEAGELFF
-	TRBJ2-7	TRBV28	-	TGTGCCAGCAGTGTCCCGGGACTCCGCCAATATGACTACGAGCAGTACTTC	CASSVPGLRQYDYEQYF
-	TRBJ2-1	TRBV4-3	-	TGCGCCAGCAGCCAAGGGGACCTCTGGTGGAATGAGCAGTTCTTC	CASSQGDLWWNEQFF
-	TRBJ2-1	TRBV28	-	TGTGCCAGCAGTTTATTGCGGGATTCAGCTGAGCAGTTCTTC	CASSLLRDSAEQFF
-	TRBJ2-7	TRBV30	TRBD2	TGTGCCTGGAGTATTATGCGGAAGACGGGACTAGCGGGACCGTGGCAGTACTTC	CAWSIMRKTGLAGPWQYF
-	TRBJ2-2	TRBV25-1	TRBD2	TGTGCCAGCAGTGCGCCAAGACTAGCGGGAACCGGGGAGCTGTTTTTT	CASSAPRLAGTGELFF
-	TRBJ2-1	TRBV3-1	-	TGTGCCAGCAGCCAACCGGGCCCGTACAATGAGCAGTTCTTC	CASSQPGPYNEQFF
-	TRBJ2-7	TRBV5-1	-	TGCGCCAGCAGCTCCATAAGCGGGACAGTGTTCGAGCAGTACTTC	CASSSISGTVFEQYF